A single sample gave rise to the 10 T cell receptor beta chains below, sequenced in a study of blood T cells in healthy people across ages. Next came a second PCR, run for roughly 6 to 11 cycles, which used a sample-barcoded 5' primer along with a J-beta primer mix. TCRdb re-called the 5' RACE reads through MiXCR, storing one row per CDR3 protein. This sample has about 680,000 distinct CDR3 sequences, with around 49% found just once. What was sequenced was blood. The source is a woman aged 55-69 years in good health.

This sequence joins TRBV7-2 and TRBJ2-1, with 9 nucleotides matching TRBD2. V trimming: 4 bases; J trimming: 1 base; junction bases outside the gene matches: 5. This CDR3 is 16 amino acids long. CDR1 SGHTA and CDR2 FQGNSA come from the germline V gene. The DNA for the CDR3 is TGTGCCAGCAGCTGGCTTCTAGCGGGGTCCTACAATGAGCAGTTCTTC. This gives the protein CASSWLLAGSYNEQFF. Full variable domain (rest looked up from reference TRBV7-2 and TRBJ2-1): GAGVSQSPSNKVTEKGKDVELRCDPISGHTALYWYRQSLGQGLEFLIYFQGNSAPDKSGLPSDRFSAERTGGSVSTLTIQRTQQEDSAVYLCASSWLLAGSYNEQFFGPGTRLTVL.

The gene calls are TRBV7-3 and TRBJ1-2, with 7 bases lining up with TRBD1. In germline, CDR1 is SGHTA, CDR2 FQGTGA. The trim removed 2 bases at V and 11 bases at J, leaving 5 bases unmatched. The length of the CDR3 is 12 residues. The CDR3 DNA follows: TGTGCCAGCAGCTTAGACAGGGCATCTTACACCTTC. Its translation is CASSLDRASYTF.

The rearrangement links TRBV7-2 to TRBJ2-7, with 7 nucleotides matching TRBD1. The CDR3 is made up of 15 amino acids. Per the germline V gene, CDR1 is SGHTA and CDR2 is FQGNSA. The V gene end was trimmed by 1 base and the J gene end by 3 bases; junction bases not matched to a gene: 6. The chain's CDR3 is CASSLVRQGSYEQYF. CDR3 nucleotide sequence: TGTGCCAGCAGCTTAGTTCGACAGGGAAGCTACGAGCAGTACTTC.

The chain uses TRBV29-1 and TRBJ2-1; D gene uncertain. This CDR3 is built from 13 residues. With 1 base removed from V and 3 bases from J, the gap between germline ends came to 7 bases. Germline V CDR1 and CDR2: SQVTM, ANQGSEA. The CDR3 region is CSVEGRLYNEQFF. CDR3 nucleotide sequence: TGCAGCGTTGAAGGCAGACTCTACAATGAGCAGTTCTTC.

This rearrangement joins TRBV4-1 to TRBJ2-7, with D hard to call. Germline V gene sequence: CDR1 MGHRA, CDR2 YSYEKL. The germline V and J ends were trimmed by 6 bases and 1 base, with 16 bases remaining between them. The CDR3 runs to 15 residues. The CDR3 DNA is TGCGCCAGCAGACCAATGTACGGGCCATCCTACGAGCAGTACTTC. It translates to CASRPMYGPSYEQYF.

The chain uses TRBV24-1 and TRBJ2-5, with D hard to call. V dropped 9 bases and J dropped 11 bases, with 18 bases sitting between them. This CDR3 has 12 amino acids. Germline lookup yields CDR1 KGHDR and CDR2 SFDVKD. The CDR3 region is CATLSRADEQYF. CDR3 coding DNA: TGTGCCACCCTTTCACGTGCGGATGAGCAGTACTTC.

A few counts support this clonotype. This chain joins TRBV27 and TRBJ2-7, with TRBD2 matching 13 bases. The tail of the sequence fits TRBJ2-5 better, so the J call may be wrong. This CDR3 spans 16 amino acids. Germline values: CDR1 MNHEY, CDR2 SMNVEV (reference sequence). This CDR3 reads CASSPRTSGRSETQYF. DNA for the CDR3: TGTGCCAGCAGTCCTCGGACTAGCGGGAGATCAGAGACCCAGTACTTC.

The rearrangement joins TRBV20-1 to TRBJ2-5; D not resolved. Looked up from germline, CDR1 is DFQATT and CDR2 is SNEGSKA (reference sequence). There are 15 residues in the CDR3. V gave up 2 bases and J gave up 5 bases, with 18 bases separating them. The CDR3, as DNA: TGCAGTGCTAGAAGCGTGTACGGTTCATCCGAGACCCAGTACTTC. Protein sequence: CSARSVYGSSETQYF.

The chain couples TRBV7-8 to TRBJ2-3; D gene ambiguous. Germline V gene sequence: CDR1 SGHVS, CDR2 FQNEAQ. Trimming removed 0 bases from V and 0 bases from J, with 19 bases in between. This CDR3 has 19 residues. This CDR3 is CASSLAVGIPLMSTDTQYF. CDR3 nucleotides: TGTGCCAGCAGCTTAGCTGTGGGGATCCCCCTTATGAGCACAGATACGCAGTATTTT.

The chain carries TRBV18 and TRBJ2-7; D remains ambiguous. The ends were cut back, 3 bases at V and 9 bases at J, with 9 bases in the middle. CDR3 size: 11 residues. The V gene's germline CDR1 is KGHSH and CDR2 LQKENI. The CDR3 DNA reads as TGTGCCAGCTCACCGGCGAAAAGGCAGTACTTC. This translates into CASSPAKRQYF. The full variable domain, rest sourced from reference TRBV18 and TRBJ2-7, is NAGVMQNPRHLVRRRGQEARLRCSPMKGHSHVYWYRQLPEEGLKFMVYLQKENIIDESGMPKERFSAEFPKEGPSILRIQQVVRGDSAAYFCASSPAKRQYFGPGTRLTVT.